The 22 T cell receptor beta chains in this list originate from one sample, sequenced in a study of blood T cell repertoires in COVID-19 (dated by TCRdb to 2019 to 2021). Preparation of the library involved the immunoSEQ multiplex PCR assay. In TCRdb, the immuneACCESS table is reduced to in-frame sequences with V and J assigned. These tables do not hold every clone; where another copy was compared, an unresolved V gene accounts for under half, and the others remain unexplained. Counted in this sample were roughly 140,000 clones; less than 85% of them appeared once. About 5.8% of the sample comes from the top ten. What was sequenced was peripheral blood. The source of these receptors is a human donor in a cohort sampled during active COVID-19.

This chain uses TRBV11-3 with TRBJ2-2; 10 nucleotides align to TRBD1. With 5 bases clipped from V and 6 bases from J, the junction kept 12 bases outside the gene matches. There are 17 residues in the CDR3. CDR1 and CDR2 from the germline V gene are SGHNT and YENEEA. The CDR3 DNA reads as TGTGCCAGCAGCCAAGAACCACGGGACAGGGGATCCGGGGAGCTGTTTTTT. This gives the protein CASSQEPRDRGSGELFF.

The rearrangement links TRBV5-1 to TRBJ1-1, with D possibly TRBD1 on 5 matching bases. The CDR3 runs to 16 residues. The V gene lost 4 bases and the J gene lost 0 bases, with 16 bases spanning the gap. In germline, CDR1 is SGHRS, CDR2 YFSETQ. The CDR3 coding sequence is TGCGCCAGCAGCACCAATCTGAGACAGCTGAACACTGAAGCTTTCTTT. Protein: CASSTNLRQLNTEAFF.

The gene calls are TRBV27 and TRBJ2-5, with TRBD2 matching over 11 bases. CDR3 length equals 15 residues. Germline values: CDR1 MNHEY, CDR2 SMNVEV (reference sequence). V gave up 2 bases and J gave up 7 bases; unmatched junction bases: 6. The CDR3 nucleotides read TGTGCCAGCAGTTTACTAGCGGGGGGCCGGGGGACCCAGTACTTC. It codes for CASSLLAGGRGTQYF.

The V and J genes are TRBV24-1 and TRBJ1-2; 9 bases fit TRBD1. This CDR3 is built from 17 residues. V lost 1 base to trimming and J lost 7 bases; unmatched junction nucleotides: 12. Germline loops: CDR1 KGHDR, CDR2 SFDVKD. CDR3 DNA sequence: TGTGCCACCAGTGATTTAGGTGAGGCGGGACAGGGTTGTGGCTACACCTTC. It specifies CATSDLGEAGQGCGYTF.

DNA for the CDR3: TGTGCCAGCAGGAGGACAGGGCTTGCGAACACCGGGGAGCTGTTTTTT. This codes for CASRRTGLANTGELFF. The chain joins TRBV27 to TRBJ2-2, with TRBD1 identical over 8 bases. Germline V gene lookup returns CDR1 MNHEY and CDR2 SMNVEV (reference sequence). The J segment lost 0 bases and the V segment lost 6 bases, leaving 6 bases of the junction unmatched. CDR3 length: 16 residues.

This chain uses TRBV3-1 (or the pseudogene TRBV3-2) with TRBJ2-1, with TRBD2 matching over 9 bases. Germline CDR1 LGHDT, CDR2 YNNKEL (reference sequence). The CDR3 has 15 amino acids. V lost 0 bases, J lost 4 bases, and 1 base stayed unmatched. The CDR3 sequence is CASSQETSGYNEQFF. The CDR3 bases are TGTGCCAGCAGCCAAGAGACTAGCGGTTACAATGAGCAGTTCTTC.

The chain joins TRBV10-2 to TRBJ1-2; D is possibly TRBD1 (6 bases). This CDR3 comprises 14 residues. V was cut by 6 bases and J by 0 bases, with 11 bases left in between. CDR1 and CDR2 from the germline V gene are WSHSY and SAAADI. CDR3 region: CASSSDSSNYGYTF. The CDR3 DNA reads as TGCGCCAGCAGCTCGGACAGCTCTAACTATGGCTACACCTTC.

The gene calls are TRBV27 and TRBJ1-4, with TRBD1 matching 9 bases. The CDR3 loop spans 13 amino acids. The V gene's germline CDR1 is MNHEY and CDR2 SMNVEV (reference sequence). The junction had 1 base not matched to a gene; V was cut back by 8 bases and J by 3 bases. In DNA, the CDR3 is TGTGCCAGCCGGGACAGGGCTAATGAAAAACTGTTTTTT. This translates into CASRDRANEKLFF.

This clone was counted only a few times. The V gene is TRBV5-5, the J gene TRBJ2-5; 7 bases align to TRBD2. The CDR3 sequence is 15 residues long. The V gene end was trimmed by 7 bases and the J gene end by 2 bases; junction bases not matched to a gene: 11. The germline CDR1 and CDR2 sequences are SGHKS and YYEKEE (reference sequence). In nucleotides, the CDR3 is TGTGCCAGCGGAAGGAGCGGGGTCTTTCAAGAGACCCAGTACTTC. Its protein is CASGRSGVFQETQYF.

This chain uses TRBV18 with TRBJ2-7, with D tentatively TRBD1 (6 bases). Germline V gives CDR1 KGHSH, CDR2 LQKENI. This CDR3 has 12 amino acids. Trimming cost V 6 bases and J 3 bases, with 9 bases left between them. The CDR3 loop reads CASSRTDYEQYF. In nucleotides, the CDR3 is TGTGCCAGCTCTAGGACAGACTACGAGCAGTACTTC.

This sequence joins TRBV13 and TRBJ2-2; no clear D gene. Trimming removed 0 bases from V and 7 bases from J, with 9 bases in between. The CDR3 totals 14 residues. Germline V gene lookup returns CDR1 PRHDT and CDR2 FYEKMQ (reference sequence). CDR3: CASSLGPVDGELFF. The CDR3 DNA sequence: TGTGCCAGCAGCTTAGGACCGGTTGACGGGGAGCTGTTTTTT.

The J gene is TRBJ1-1, the V gene TRBV7-2; 9 nucleotides line up with TRBD1. In germline, CDR1 is SGHTA, CDR2 FQGNSA. CDR3 size: 15 residues. Trimming removed 6 bases from V and 1 base from J; junction bases left unmatched: 6. CDR3 in DNA: TGTGCCAGCAGTTTTACAGGGGGCAGGAACACTGAAGCTTTCTTT. The encoded protein is CASSFTGGRNTEAFF.

The chain recombines TRBV9 with TRBJ1-3; D may be TRBD1 (5 bases). V lost 4 bases, J lost 2 bases, and 10 bases lay in between. CDR1 and CDR2 from the germline V gene are SGDLS and YYNGEE. The length of the CDR3 is 14 residues. The CDR3 here is CASSPQGTGNTIYF. The CDR3 DNA is TGTGCCAGCAGCCCCCAGGGAACTGGAAACACCATATATTTT.

The rearrangement links TRBV20-1 to TRBJ2-3; a weak D match, TRBD2 (5 bases). The germline V gene has CDR1 DFQATT and CDR2 SNEGSKA (reference sequence). The CDR3 is 15 residues long. Trimming left V 3 bases short and J 1 base short, with 14 bases between. CDR3 DNA: TGCAGTGCTAGTCCTAGCAGCGGCGGCACAGATACGCAGTATTTT. Amino acid sequence: CSASPSSGGTDTQYF.

CDR3 bases: TGTGCCAGCTCACCGCTCGGGACTATCAGTACGTCGAACACTGAAGCTTTCTTT. This codes for CASSPLGTISTSNTEAFF. The V gene is TRBV18, the J gene TRBJ1-1, with D maybe TRBD1 (5 bases). This CDR3 contains 18 residues. Germline assignment: CDR1 KGHSH and CDR2 LQKENI. V lost 3 bases to trimming and J lost 1 base, with 21 bases between them.

The chain recombines TRBV5-5 with TRBJ1-3; tentatively, D is TRBD1 (6 bases). Trimming removed 1 base at V and 3 bases at J, with 11 bases between. This CDR3 contains 15 residues. Germline V gene data show CDR1 as SGHKS and CDR2 as YYEKEE (reference sequence). In nucleotides, the CDR3 is TGTGCCAGCAGCTTGAAAGGGGGTGGTGGAAACACCATATATTTT. It specifies CASSLKGGGGNTIYF.

The genes are TRBV19 and TRBJ2-3; 11 positions match TRBD2. Germline-derived CDR1 and CDR2 are LNHDA and SQIVND (reference sequence). V lost 0 bases and J lost 1; bases outside the gene matches: 6. The CDR3 runs 18 residues. The CDR3, as DNA: TGTGCCAGTAGTATAGATCGGCTAGCGGGGGGCGGCACAGATACGCAGTATTTT. Its translation is CASSIDRLAGGGTDTQYF.

This clone was seen a few times. The chain recombines TRBV28 with TRBJ1-2; D remains ambiguous. From germline, CDR1 is MDHEN and CDR2 SYDVKM. The CDR3 is made up of 15 amino acids. Between the trimmed V and J ends, which lost 2 bases and 2 bases, there was a span of 12 bases. For the CDR3, the DNA is TGTGCCAGCAGTTTAGCCCAAGGAGCCAACTATGGCTACACCTTC. This codes for CASSLAQGANYGYTF.

The rearrangement uses TRBV5-5 and TRBJ1-1, with 7 bases matching TRBD1. Germline V lookup: CDR1 SGHKS, CDR2 YYEKEE (reference sequence). Trimming cost V 0 bases and J 1 base; bases outside gene matches: 9. The CDR3 extends over 17 amino acids. The CDR3 spells CASSLVWTGTANTEAFF. CDR3 coding DNA: TGTGCCAGCAGCTTGGTATGGACCGGGACAGCGAACACTGAAGCTTTCTTT.

This clone was observed a few times. The rearrangement joins TRBV5-1 to TRBJ2-7; D gene unclear. The germline gives CDR1 SGHRS, CDR2 YFSETQ. The CDR3 has 12 amino acids. V shed 3 bases and J shed 3 bases, with 7 bases lying between them. The chain's CDR3 is CASSSTNYEQYF. The CDR3 coding sequence is TGCGCCAGCAGCTCAACAAACTACGAGCAGTACTTC.

V and J are TRBV27 and TRBJ2-3; the D gene is possibly TRBD2 (5 bases). This CDR3 is built from 15 residues. Deletions cut 0 bases from V and 2 bases from J, with 9 bases between. CDR1 and CDR2 from the germline V gene are MNHEY and SMNVEV (reference sequence). The CDR3 region is CASSLSRTDTDTQYF. For the CDR3, the DNA is TGTGCCAGCAGTTTATCCCGGACTGACACAGATACGCAGTATTTT.

In nucleotides, the CDR3 is TGTGCCAGCAGCCAAGAAGGTTGGCCCACAGGCAAATACAATGAGCAGTTCTTC. As protein: CASSQEGWPTGKYNEQFF. This rearrangement joins TRBV4-2 to TRBJ2-1; D might be TRBD1 (5 bases). In germline, CDR1 is LGHNA, CDR2 YNFKEQ. The CDR3 is 18 amino acids. The V gene lost 0 bases and the J gene lost 4 bases, with 19 bases spanning the gap.